The clone carrying this TCR beta chain has ten or more counts. Its specificity is unknown. The sample comes from a study of Graves' ophthalmopathy and Graves' hyperthyroidism. The V and J ends lost 1 base and 4 bases respectively, with 8 bases between them. Germline CDR1 reads SGHVS; CDR2 reads FQNEAQ. The CDR3 loop spans 14 amino acids. Notes on the study in general: Sensitivity reached approximately 71% and specificity 72.22% when the model predicted ophthalmopathy progression. For separating ophthalmopathy from stable hyperthyroidism, a 13-signature model gave 87.88% sensitivity and 75% to 83% specificity. Most expanded thyroid clonotypes above 0.001 frequency also appeared in blood.

Establishment of the diagnosis relied upon clinical symptoms, serum thyroxine, TRAb, thyroid ultrasound and orbital computed tomography. RNA transcripts served as template for amplifying TCR beta CDR3 sequences. HTBI-primed RT-PCR formed the first round, and a multiplex PCR formed the second. TCRdb re-analysed the multiplex PCR reads in MiXCR, keeping a single row per CDR3 protein. The sample records about 590,000 distinct CDR3 sequences, roughly 39% being singletons. The TCR was taken from an adult man with Graves' hyperthyroidism. Sequences were obtained from peripheral blood or thyroid tissue (not recorded which). V gene TRBV7-8 combines with J gene TRBJ1-3, with D possibly being TRBD1 (5 bases). Written as DNA, the CDR3 is TGTGCCAGCAGCTTAGGGACAACCGGAAACACCATATATTTT. It translates to CASSLGTTGNTIYF.